A single sample gave rise to the 21 T cell receptor beta chains below, sequenced in a study of shared clonotypes between healthy human individuals. Sequenced by immunoSEQ multiplex PCR; TCRdb stores in-frame clones only, minus some. The repertoire holds 90,000 to 150,000 clones, with 55% to 70% as singletons. Material: memory CD8+ T cells sorted from blood. Regarding subset: CD45RO+ cells pooled with CCR7-negative TemRA cells. The receptors here all came from a woman in her twenties or thirties in good health.

This clone was found once. V usage is TRBV10-2 and J usage is TRBJ2-7; TRBD1 is a possible D gene (6 bases). V lost 8 bases to trimming and J lost 1 base, with 9 bases between them. This CDR3 is built from 12 residues. Looked up from germline, CDR1 is WSHSY and CDR2 is SAAADI. CDR3: CASRDISYEQYF. Written as DNA, the CDR3 is TGCGCCAGCCGGGACATTTCCTACGAGCAGTACTTC.

This chain uses TRBV6-5 with TRBJ2-2; 8 bases fit TRBD2. Germline V gene lookup returns CDR1 MNHEY and CDR2 SVGAGI. This CDR3 region has 13 residues. V gave up 5 bases and J gave up 4 bases; unmatched junction bases: 0. In DNA form, the CDR3 reads TGTGCCAGCAGTAGCGGGAGCACCGGGGAGCTGTTTTTT. Protein sequence: CASSSGSTGELFF.

In its sample, this clone was seen a few times. The rearrangement joins TRBV5-1 to TRBJ1-2; TRBD1 might be the D (6 bases). Germline V lookup: CDR1 SGHRS, CDR2 YFSETQ. V was clipped by 4 bases and J by 6 bases, with 13 bases between them. The CDR3 spans 13 residues. This CDR3 is CASSITGYDGYTF. The CDR3 nucleotides read TGCGCCAGCAGCATTACAGGGTACGATGGCTACACCTTC.

The CDR3 DNA reads as TGTGCCAGCAGCGGACCGGGAGGCCCCCCGGGCGAGCAGTACTTC. Protein sequence: CASSGPGGPPGEQYF. The chain is built from TRBV4-2 and TRBJ2-7; TRBD2 aligns across 7 bases. CDR3 length: 15 residues. Trimming at V came to 5 bases and at J to 6 bases, leaving 13 bases not matched to a gene. Germline lookup yields CDR1 LGHNA and CDR2 YNFKEQ.

This clone is a singleton in its sample. CDR3 DNA: TGCGCCAGCAGCCCGGGACAGACATTCAATAGCAATCAGCCCCAGCATTTT. It translates to CASSPGQTFNSNQPQHF. The J gene is TRBJ1-5, the V gene TRBV4-1; 7 bases line up with TRBD1. The CDR3 length is 17 residues. Germline V gene lookup returns CDR1 MGHRA and CDR2 YSYEKL. Trimming cost V 4 bases and J 0 bases; bases outside gene matches: 9.

The V gene is TRBV2, the J gene TRBJ1-1; D uncertain. The CDR3 extends over 13 amino acids. The ends were cut back, 5 bases at V and 5 bases at J, with 12 bases in the middle. Germline CDR1 SNHLY, CDR2 FYNNEI. The CDR3 here is CASSLSPLTEAFF. CDR3 sequence (DNA): TGTGCCAGCAGTTTAAGCCCCTTAACTGAAGCTTTCTTT.

The CDR3 DNA sequence: TGTGCCAGCAGTGAGGCAGAAAGCTTTAGCACAGATACGCAGTATTTT. This translates into CASSEAESFSTDTQYF. The chain is built from TRBV6-4 and TRBJ2-3; D is ambiguous. Trimming took 3 bases from V and 0 from J, leaving 13 bases between them. Germline CDR1 and CDR2: MRHNA and SNTAGT. This CDR3 comprises 16 residues.

This chain uses TRBV2 with TRBJ2-5; no clear D gene. CDR1 SNHLY and CDR2 FYNNEI come from the germline V gene. Trimming pared 6 bases from V and 2 bases from J, leaving 10 bases between. This CDR3 comprises 13 residues. The CDR3, as DNA: TGTGCCAGCAGAGGCCGCCCACAAGAGACCCAGTACTTC. The encoded protein is CASRGRPQETQYF.

The DNA of the CDR3 is TGCGCCAGCAGCGAACAACGGGTATATGAGCAGTTCTTC. This encodes CASSEQRVYEQFF. J is TRBJ2-1 and V is TRBV4-1; D is unclear. The germline V gene has CDR1 MGHRA and CDR2 YSYEKL. The CDR3 sequence is 13 residues long. The germline V and J ends were trimmed by 5 bases and 8 bases, with 13 bases remaining between them.

V usage is TRBV6-1 and J usage is TRBJ2-7, with D possibly being TRBD1 (6 bases). The CDR3 is made up of 14 amino acids. V lost 8 bases and J lost 4, with 18 bases in between. Germline values: CDR1 MNHNS, CDR2 SASEGT. CDR3 nucleotides: TGTGCCAGCGGCCGAACAGGGAACCCGTACGAGCAGTACTTC. Amino acid sequence: CASGRTGNPYEQYF.

V and J are TRBV5-1 and TRBJ2-2, with D possibly being TRBD1 (5 bases). The CDR3 is made up of 15 amino acids. Germline V lookup: CDR1 SGHRS, CDR2 YFSETQ. V shed 0 bases and J shed 2 bases, with 8 bases lying between them. The CDR3 nucleotides read TGCGCCAGCAGCTTGGCACAGGACAACACCGGGGAGCTGTTTTTT. It encodes CASSLAQDNTGELFF.

The chain carries TRBV5-4 and TRBJ2-5; TRBD2 might be the D (6 bases). In germline, CDR1 is SGHNT, CDR2 YYREEE (reference sequence). Trimming took 9 bases from V and 1 from J, leaving 13 bases between them. The CDR3 extends over 13 amino acids. CDR3 nucleotides: TGTGCCACCTCGCGGGAAGCCCAAGAGACCCAGTACTTC. Translation: CATSREAQETQYF. The complete variable domain, with remaining parts taken from reference TRBV5-4 and TRBJ2-5, reads ETGVTQSPTHLIKTRGQQVTLRCSSQSGHNTVSWYQQALGQGPQFIFQYYREEENGRGNFPPRFSGLQFPNYSSELNVNALELDDSALYLCATSREAQETQYFGPGTRLLVL.

This clone was counted only a few times. V usage is TRBV28 and J usage is TRBJ2-3; 11 bases line up with TRBD2. Trimming cost V 3 bases and J 6 bases; bases outside gene matches: 8. This CDR3 has 16 residues. Germline CDR1 is MDHEN and CDR2 is SYDVKM. CDR3 bases: TGTGCCAGCAGTTTTCGGCTACTAGCGGGAGTCGATACGCAGTATTTT. Residues: CASSFRLLAGVDTQYF.

The chain employs TRBV2 and TRBJ2-7, with 11 bases lining up with TRBD1. This CDR3 is 14 amino acids long. With V trimmed by 5 bases and J by 2 bases, 2 bases remained unmatched. Germline V gene lookup returns CDR1 SNHLY and CDR2 FYNNEI. CDR3 nucleotide sequence: TGTGCCAGCAGTTCGGGACAGGGGGCCTACGAGCAGTACTTC. This sequence encodes CASSSGQGAYEQYF. Complete variable domain (other parts from reference TRBV2 and TRBJ2-7): EPEVTQTPSHQVTQMGQEVILRCVPISNHLYFYWYRQILGQKVEFLVSFYNNEISEKSEIFDDQFSVERPDGSNFTLKIRSTKLEDSAMYFCASSSGQGAYEQYFGPGTRLTVT.

The chain carries TRBV1 and TRBJ1-3. TRBV1 is a documented pseudogene. The CDR3 contains 16 residues. CDR3: CTSSQEDSPTGNTIYF. In DNA form, the CDR3 reads TGCACCAGCAGCCAAGAAGATTCACCGACCGGAAACACCATATATTTT.

The chain couples TRBV10-3 to TRBJ1-4; no reliable D call. V was cut by 0 bases and J by 7 bases, with 21 bases left in between. CDR3 size: 18 residues. Looked up from germline, CDR1 is ENHRY and CDR2 is SYGVKD. The CDR3 loop reads CAISESTVRAVGSEKLFF. DNA for the CDR3: TGTGCCATCAGTGAGTCGACGGTGAGGGCCGTGGGGAGTGAAAAACTGTTTTTT.

This sequence joins TRBV6-1 and TRBJ1-1; D is possibly TRBD1 (5 bases). The germline V gene has CDR1 MNHNS and CDR2 SASEGT. V was shortened by 2 bases and J by 11 bases, with 18 bases between the two germline ends. The CDR3 is 14 amino acids. DNA for the CDR3: TGTGCCAGCAGTGAATATATGGAGGGCGGGGCGGCTTTCTTT. Translation: CASSEYMEGGAAFF.

This clone appeared many times. This chain's CDR3 is CASSRLWDSSYEQYF. The CDR3 DNA reads TGTGCCAGCAGCCGTTTGTGGGACAGTTCCTACGAGCAGTACTTC. This chain links TRBV27 with TRBJ2-7; 7 bases align to TRBD1. This CDR3 region has 15 residues. Losses at the gene ends were 6 bases for V and 1 base for J; bases not matched to a gene: 9. The V gene's germline CDR1 is MNHEY and CDR2 SMNVEV (reference sequence).

This clone was observed a single time. The rearrangement uses TRBV7-9 and TRBJ2-7; TRBD2 is a possible D gene (5 bases). V was trimmed by 3 bases and J by 2 bases, leaving 8 bases between them. CDR1 is SEHNR, CDR2 FQNEAQ, per germline (reference sequence). The CDR3 is 13 amino acids. The CDR3 DNA is TGTGCCAGCAGCTTTACAGCGGCCTACGAGCAGTACTTC. The encoded protein is CASSFTAAYEQYF.

V and J are TRBV6-4 and TRBJ2-2; 9 positions match TRBD1. CDR1 is MRHNA, CDR2 SNTAGT, per germline. V gave up 8 bases and J gave up 5 bases; unmatched junction bases: 6. The CDR3 has 14 amino acids. As DNA, the CDR3 is TGTGCCAGCCGCCGACAGGGGGAAACCGGGGAGCTGTTTTTT. It codes for CASRRQGETGELFF.

Only one count was recorded for this clone. V and J are TRBV25-1 and TRBJ2-5; the D gene is possibly TRBD2 (5 bases). CDR3 size: 18 residues. Germline V gene sequence: CDR1 MGHDK, CDR2 SYGVNS. Trimming removed 3 bases from V and 2 bases from J, with 22 bases in between. CDR3 sequence (DNA): TGTGCCAGCAGTGATACGGAGAGGAGGAGTCTTTCTCAAGAGACCCAGTACTTC. This gives the protein CASSDTERRSLSQETQYF.